The entry below describes one T cell receptor (beta chain). The entry originates in a study of blood T cell repertoires in COVID-19. Study-wide background: Specimens from acute and convalescent COVID-19 originated in the United States, Italy and Spain. In each case, the material was cDNA or gDNA derived from T cells, B-cell-depleted T cells, or PBMCs.

Repertoires were generated with immunoSEQ multiplex PCR, while TCRdb's copy carries only in-frame clones and drops some. The table has 130,000 to 150,000 clones, roughly 80% seen once. This receptor was obtained from a woman of 80 years or more in a cohort sampled during active or convalescent COVID-19. The sequenced material came from peripheral blood.

In nucleotides, the CDR3 is TGTGCCATCAGGGCAACAGATACGCAGTATTTT. Translating gives CAIRATDTQYF. The chain is built from TRBV10-3 and TRBJ2-3; D gene unclear. Trimming shortened V by 6 bases and J by 3 bases, and 4 bases separated the two germline ends. The CDR3 has 11 amino acids. Germline lookup yields CDR1 ENHRY and CDR2 SYGVKD.